The 11 T cell receptor beta chains below all came from one sample that was sequenced in a study of T-cell reconstitution after alpha-beta-depleted transplantation in children (dated by TCRdb to about 2016). The library relied on PCR. Sequencer: Illumina HiSeq 2500. To normalize quantification of the TCRbeta repertoire, the TCR libraries were built with molecular barcoding that relied on unique molecular identifiers. Using fastp trimming at Q25 and MiXCR clonotype assembly, TCRdb reanalyzed the public sequencing data and kept in-frame beta chains. Each CDR3 protein appears once, grouped with its most common genes and DNA. In all, the sample holds over 550,000 distinct CDR3 sequences, and roughly a tenth of those were seen once. The top ten clones comprise less than 5% of the sample. Sample: PBMCs from the stem cell graft donor, taken from the stem cell graft. These receptors all stem from a human donor who donated a stem cell graft to a child with acute myeloid leukemia.

There are many counts of this clonotype. The chain uses TRBV3-1 and TRBJ2-1, with D possibly being TRBD2 (5 bases). Germline V gene data show CDR1 as LGHDT and CDR2 as YNNKEL (reference sequence). The CDR3 totals 14 residues. V was clipped by 6 bases and J by 3 bases, with 12 bases between them. This CDR3 reads CASSLRTYYNEQFF. CDR3 DNA sequence: TGTGCCAGCAGTCTTAGGACTTACTACAATGAGCAGTTCTTC.

This clonotype was recorded many times. V is TRBV14 and J is TRBJ2-1; D call uncertain. CDR1 and CDR2 from the germline V gene are SGHDN and FVKESK. The CDR3 has 14 amino acids. Trimming removed 0 bases at V and 3 bases at J, with 6 bases between. Written as DNA, the CDR3 is TGTGCCAGCAGCCAAGATCTCTACTACAATGAGCAGTTCTTC. Translation: CASSQDLYYNEQFF.

This clonotype was counted many times. The V gene is TRBV7-2, the J gene TRBJ2-3, with 11 bases aligning to TRBD2. Germline V gives CDR1 SGHTA, CDR2 FQGNSA. The V segment lost 1 base and the J segment 7 bases; nucleotides outside the gene matches: 4. The CDR3 covers 15 residues. The CDR3 reads CASSLDTSGSNTQYF. The CDR3 DNA reads as TGTGCCAGCAGCTTAGATACTAGCGGGAGTAATACGCAGTATTTT.

This clonotype has only a few counts. V is TRBV29-1 and J is TRBJ2-3; a possible D gene is TRBD1 (5 bases). Trimming took 5 bases from V and 1 from J, leaving 13 bases between them. CDR1 and CDR2 from the germline V gene are SQVTM and ANQGSEA. The CDR3 consists of 14 residues. CDR3 nucleotide sequence: TGCAGCGTTAGGGGTACGCTTGGCACAGATACGCAGTATTTT. Translation: CSVRGTLGTDTQYF.

The gene calls are TRBV2 and TRBJ2-2, with TRBD1 matching over 7 bases. Per the germline V gene, CDR1 is SNHLY and CDR2 is FYNNEI. The CDR3 loop spans 15 amino acids. Trimming took 6 bases from V and 3 from J; bases not matched to a gene: 7. CDR3 in amino acids: CASRIQGIYTGELFF. CDR3 in DNA: TGTGCCAGCAGGATACAGGGGATTTACACCGGGGAGCTGTTTTTT. The whole variable domain, filled in from reference TRBV2 and TRBJ2-2, reads EPEVTQTPSHQVTQMGQEVILRCVPISNHLYFYWYRQILGQKVEFLVSFYNNEISEKSEIFDDQFSVERPDGSNFTLKIRSTKLEDSAMYFCASRIQGIYTGELFFGEGSRLTVL.

V gene TRBV20-1 combines with J gene TRBJ1-6; TRBD1 matches 7 bases. This CDR3 contains 15 residues. The junction had 4 bases not matched to a gene; V was cut back by 5 bases and J by 0 bases. Germline CDR1 reads DFQATT; CDR2 reads SNEGSKA (reference sequence). The CDR3 spells CSAVRDSSYNSPLHF. DNA for the CDR3: TGCAGTGCTGTCCGGGACAGCTCCTATAATTCACCCCTCCACTTT.

The rearrangement joins TRBV5-1 to TRBJ2-2; 10 bases align to TRBD2. This CDR3 has 19 residues. The trim removed 1 base at V and 3 bases at J, leaving 12 bases unmatched. Looked up from germline, CDR1 is SGHRS and CDR2 is YFSETQ. The CDR3 sequence: CASSLPISLAGSHTGELFF. In DNA, the CDR3 is TGCGCCAGCAGCTTGCCCATTTCACTAGCGGGAAGTCACACCGGGGAGCTGTTTTTT.

This rearrangement joins TRBV5-1 to TRBJ2-1; the D gene could be TRBD1 or TRBD2 (6 bases each). The CDR3 is 15 amino acids. CDR1 is SGHRS and CDR2 is YFSETQ in the germline V gene. Trimming took 7 bases from V and 5 from J, leaving 19 bases between them. CDR3 nucleotides: TGCGCCAGCGGGAGGAGAGGGGGATCCCACAATGAGCAGTTCTTC. It is translated as CASGRRGGSHNEQFF.

The chain is built from TRBV5-1 and TRBJ1-4; 7 nucleotides line up with TRBD1. Trimming took 2 bases from V and 6 from J; bases not matched to a gene: 4. CDR1 is SGHRS, CDR2 YFSETQ, per germline. The CDR3 runs to 14 residues. CDR3: CASSLQGPDEKLFF. In DNA form, the CDR3 reads TGCGCCAGCAGCTTACAGGGGCCGGATGAAAAACTGTTTTTT.

This clonotype was seen many times. V and J are TRBV18 and TRBJ2-3; the D is unclear. The V and J ends lost 2 bases and 4 bases respectively, with 10 bases between them. The CDR3 is 14 residues long. Germline-derived CDR1 and CDR2 are KGHSH and LQKENI. CDR3 residues: CASSPSRFSDTQYF. The CDR3 DNA is TGTGCCAGCTCACCATCAAGGTTCTCAGATACGCAGTATTTT.

Ten or more counts support this clonotype. The J gene is TRBJ2-7, the V gene TRBV29-1; no definite D call. CDR1 is SQVTM, CDR2 ANQGSEA, per germline. Trimming took 4 bases from V and 2 from J, leaving 9 bases between them. This CDR3 has 12 amino acids. The CDR3 region has the DNA TGCAGCGTTGGATCCCGAGCCTACGAGCAGTACTTC. It codes for CSVGSRAYEQYF.